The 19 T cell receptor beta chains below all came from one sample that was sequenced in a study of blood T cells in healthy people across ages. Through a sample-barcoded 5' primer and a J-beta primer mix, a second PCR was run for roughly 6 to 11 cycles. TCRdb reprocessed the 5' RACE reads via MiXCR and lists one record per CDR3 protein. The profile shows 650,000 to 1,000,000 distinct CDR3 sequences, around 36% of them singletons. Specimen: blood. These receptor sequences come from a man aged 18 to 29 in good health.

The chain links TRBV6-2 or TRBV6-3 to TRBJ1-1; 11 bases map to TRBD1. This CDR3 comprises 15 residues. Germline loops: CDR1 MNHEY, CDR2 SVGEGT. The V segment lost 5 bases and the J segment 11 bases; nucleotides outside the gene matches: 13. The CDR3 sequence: CASSPLLGQGVYAFF. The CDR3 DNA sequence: TGTGCCAGCAGTCCCCTCCTGGGACAGGGGGTGTATGCTTTCTTT.

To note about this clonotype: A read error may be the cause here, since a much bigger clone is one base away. The CDR3 here is CASIRSKGEQYF. For the CDR3, the DNA is TGTGCCAGCATCCGAAGTAAGGGCGAGCAGTACTTC. This chain joins TRBV4-2 and TRBJ2-7; D is ambiguous. Germline V lookup: CDR1 LGHNA, CDR2 YNFKEQ. Trimming pared 7 bases from V and 6 bases from J, leaving 13 bases between. This CDR3 contains 12 residues.

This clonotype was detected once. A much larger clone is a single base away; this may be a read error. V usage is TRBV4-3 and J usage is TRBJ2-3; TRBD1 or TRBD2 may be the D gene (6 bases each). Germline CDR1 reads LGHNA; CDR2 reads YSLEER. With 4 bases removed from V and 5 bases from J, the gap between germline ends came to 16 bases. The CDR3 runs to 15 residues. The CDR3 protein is CASSPVGGRGDTQYF. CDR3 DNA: TGCGCCAGCAGCCCTGTTGGGGGGCGAGGAGATACGCAGTATTTT.

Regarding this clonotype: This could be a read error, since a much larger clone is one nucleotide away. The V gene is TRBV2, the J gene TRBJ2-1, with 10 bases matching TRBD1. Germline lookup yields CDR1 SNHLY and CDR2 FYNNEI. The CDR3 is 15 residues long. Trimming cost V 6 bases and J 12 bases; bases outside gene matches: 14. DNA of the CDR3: TGTGCCAGCAGCCCAAATAGTTGGACAGGGGGTGGGCAGTTCTTC. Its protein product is CASSPNSWTGGGQFF.

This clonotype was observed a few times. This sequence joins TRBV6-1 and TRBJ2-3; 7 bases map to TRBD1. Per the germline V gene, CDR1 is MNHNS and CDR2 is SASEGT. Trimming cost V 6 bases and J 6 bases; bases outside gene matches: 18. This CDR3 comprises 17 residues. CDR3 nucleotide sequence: TGTGCCAGCAGCTCCGCCCCGGACAGGCTAGTTTGGGATACGCAGTATTTT. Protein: CASSSAPDRLVWDTQYF.

The CDR3 protein is CASRIEGGNTEAFF. CDR3 sequence (DNA): TGTGCCAGCAGGATCGAAGGAGGAAACACTGAAGCTTTCTTT. This chain joins TRBV27 and TRBJ1-1; D is ambiguous. The CDR3 extends over 14 amino acids. Germline CDR1 MNHEY, CDR2 SMNVEV (reference sequence). The V and J ends lost 6 bases and 2 bases respectively, with 13 bases between them.

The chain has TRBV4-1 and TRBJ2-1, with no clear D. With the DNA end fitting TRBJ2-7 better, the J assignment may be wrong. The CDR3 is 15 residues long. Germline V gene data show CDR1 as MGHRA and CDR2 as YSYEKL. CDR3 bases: TGCGCCAGCAGCCAAGAGAGGACCTCCTACAATGAGCAGTACTTC. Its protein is CASSQERTSYNEQYF.

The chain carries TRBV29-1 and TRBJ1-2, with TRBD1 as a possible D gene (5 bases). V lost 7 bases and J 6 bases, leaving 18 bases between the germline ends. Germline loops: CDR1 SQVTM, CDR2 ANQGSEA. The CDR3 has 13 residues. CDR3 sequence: CSAKEGKGDGYTF. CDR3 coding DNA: TGCAGCGCCAAGGAGGGGAAAGGGGATGGCTACACCTTC.

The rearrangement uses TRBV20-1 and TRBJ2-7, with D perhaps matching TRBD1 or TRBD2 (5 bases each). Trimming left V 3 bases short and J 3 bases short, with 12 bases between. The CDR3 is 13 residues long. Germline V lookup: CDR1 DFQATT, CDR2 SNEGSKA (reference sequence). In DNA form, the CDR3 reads TGCAGTGCTAGGGCCCCGGGACGCTACGAGCAGTACTTC. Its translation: CSARAPGRYEQYF.

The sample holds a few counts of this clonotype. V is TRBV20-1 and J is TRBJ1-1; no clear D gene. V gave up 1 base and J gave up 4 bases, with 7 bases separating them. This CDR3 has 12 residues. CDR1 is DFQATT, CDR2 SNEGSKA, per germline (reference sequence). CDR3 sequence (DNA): TGCAGTGCTAGAGGGCATGGCACTGAAGCTTTCTTT. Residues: CSARGHGTEAFF.

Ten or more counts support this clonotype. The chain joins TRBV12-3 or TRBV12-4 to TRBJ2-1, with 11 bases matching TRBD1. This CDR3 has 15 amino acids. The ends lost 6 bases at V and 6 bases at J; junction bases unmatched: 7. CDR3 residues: CASRSGTGGRNEQFF. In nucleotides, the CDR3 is TGTGCCAGCAGATCCGGGACAGGGGGGCGCAATGAGCAGTTCTTC.

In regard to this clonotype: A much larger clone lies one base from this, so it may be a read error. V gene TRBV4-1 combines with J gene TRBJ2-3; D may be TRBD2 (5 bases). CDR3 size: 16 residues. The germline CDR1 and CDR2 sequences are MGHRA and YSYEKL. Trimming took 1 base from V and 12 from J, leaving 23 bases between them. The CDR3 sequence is CASSQGGPEGIARQYF. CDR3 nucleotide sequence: TGCGCCAGCAGCCAAGGAGGCCCCGAGGGCATCGCTCGACAGTATTTT.

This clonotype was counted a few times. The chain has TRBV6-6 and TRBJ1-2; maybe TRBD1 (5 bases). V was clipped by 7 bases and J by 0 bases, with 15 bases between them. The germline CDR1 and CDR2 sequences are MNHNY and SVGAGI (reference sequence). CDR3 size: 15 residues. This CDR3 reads CASIRGQGSNYGYTF. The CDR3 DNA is TGTGCCAGCATCCGCGGTCAGGGCTCTAACTATGGCTACACCTTC.

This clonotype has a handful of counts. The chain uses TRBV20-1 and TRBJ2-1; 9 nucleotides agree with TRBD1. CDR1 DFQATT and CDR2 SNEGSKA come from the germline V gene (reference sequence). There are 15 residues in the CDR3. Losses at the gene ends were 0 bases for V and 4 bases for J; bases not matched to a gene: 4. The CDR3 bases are TGCAGTGCTAGAGACAGGGACAGGGTATACAATGAGCAGTTCTTC. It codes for CSARDRDRVYNEQFF.

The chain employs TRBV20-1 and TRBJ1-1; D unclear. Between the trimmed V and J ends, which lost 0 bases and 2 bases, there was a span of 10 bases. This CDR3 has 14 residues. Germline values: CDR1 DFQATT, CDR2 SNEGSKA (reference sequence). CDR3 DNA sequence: TGCAGTGCTAGAGATAGAAGCGCTAACACTGAAGCTTTCTTT. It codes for CSARDRSANTEAFF.

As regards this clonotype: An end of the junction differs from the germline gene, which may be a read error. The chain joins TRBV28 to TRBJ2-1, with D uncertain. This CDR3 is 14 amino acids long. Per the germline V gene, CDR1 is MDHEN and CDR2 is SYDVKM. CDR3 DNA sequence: TGTGCCAGCAGTTTTAAACCCACCTACAATGAGCGGTTCTTC. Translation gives CASSFKPTYNERFF.

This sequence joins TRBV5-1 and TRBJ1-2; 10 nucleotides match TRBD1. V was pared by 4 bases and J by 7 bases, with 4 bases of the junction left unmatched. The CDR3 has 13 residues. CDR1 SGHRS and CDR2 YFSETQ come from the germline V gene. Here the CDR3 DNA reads TGCGCCAGCAGCGTGGGACAGGGGACTGGCTACACCTTC. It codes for CASSVGQGTGYTF.

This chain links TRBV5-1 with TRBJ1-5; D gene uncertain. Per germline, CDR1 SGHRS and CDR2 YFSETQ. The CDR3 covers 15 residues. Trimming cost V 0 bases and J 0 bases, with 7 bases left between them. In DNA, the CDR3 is TGCGCCAGCAGCTTGGACACTAATAGCAATCAGCCCCAGCATTTT. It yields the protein CASSLDTNSNQPQHF.

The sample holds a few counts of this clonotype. The CDR3 reads CASSPYGESNSPLHF. The CDR3 DNA sequence: TGTGCCAGCAGCCCCTACGGGGAGAGTAATTCACCCCTCCACTTT. V and J are TRBV7-9 and TRBJ1-6; D not resolved. Trimming removed 5 bases from V and 6 bases from J, with 14 bases in between. The CDR3 is 15 residues long. Germline CDR1 is SEHNR and CDR2 is FQNEAQ (reference sequence).